The clone carrying this TCR beta chain occurred many times. The read terminates 3 residues ahead of where the CDR3 ends, so the germline J gene completes it. This specimen belongs to a study of T cell clonality in common variable immunodeficiency. Measured with immunoSEQ multiplex PCR; TCRdb has only the in-frame clones, and not every one. The data list over 35,000 clones, none observed once; 0.6% to 0.8% falls to the top ten. CDR3 length equals 12 residues. V shed 6 bases and J shed 5 bases, with 11 bases lying between them. Looked up from germline, CDR1 is MDHEN and CDR2 is SYDVKM. The source material was peripheral blood mononuclear cells. This rearrangement joins TRBV28 to TRBJ2-7; D gene unclear. The sequence was collected from a person between 18 and 69 years old in good health. CDR3 sequence: CASSPDFHEQYF. Incomplete CDR3 DNA: TGTGCCAGCAGCCCAGACTTCCACGAG.